Below, 3 T cell receptor beta chains from the same sample are listed, as sequenced in a study of CD8 T cells in Susac syndrome. RNA was extracted with the RNeasy kit, and a quantity of roughly 0.45 to 1 ug was reverse transcribed using random hexamers. MiXCR, run by TCRdb on the immunoSEQ multiplex PCR reads, gives a single entry per CDR3 protein. The table records 150,000 to 200,000 distinct CDR3 sequences, approximately 95% of them present only once. The sequenced material came from CD8+ T cells from PBMCs. The source of these receptors is a human donor with multiple sclerosis.

J is TRBJ1-1 and V is TRBV20-1; no firm D call. This CDR3 contains 15 residues. The germline V gene encodes CDR1 DFQATT and CDR2 SNEGSKA (reference sequence). V was cut by 5 bases and J by 3 bases, with 19 bases left in between. The CDR3 is CSAPGTPRPYTEAFF. In DNA, the CDR3 is TGCAGTGCTCCCGGTACCCCGAGACCCTACACTGAAGCTTTCTTT.

The chain is built from TRBV10-3 and TRBJ2-7, with 10 bases fitting TRBD2. CDR3 length: 14 residues. The trim removed 7 bases at V and 3 bases at J, leaving 6 bases unmatched. Germline V lookup: CDR1 ENHRY, CDR2 SYGVKD. The CDR3 nucleotides are TGTGCCATCAAACCGGTAGCGGGGGGCTACGAGCAGTACTTC. It yields the protein CAIKPVAGGYEQYF.

The V call is TRBV29-1, the J call TRBJ2-3; a possible D gene is TRBD2 (5 bases). V shed 4 bases and J shed 2 bases, with 10 bases lying between them. Germline CDR1 is SQVTM and CDR2 is ANQGSEA. CDR3 size: 13 residues. The CDR3 loop is CSVASGNTDTQYF. The CDR3 DNA is TGCAGCGTTGCTTCGGGGAACACAGATACGCAGTATTTT.